This is a list of T cell receptor beta chains from one sample in a study of blood T cell repertoires in COVID-19. TCRdb's table, derived via immunoSEQ multiplex PCR, lists solely in-frame clones and lacks some. The data show under 300,000 clones, around nine tenths seen once. The sample consisted of peripheral blood. The origin of the receptors is a woman in her thirties or forties who had recovered from COVID-19. The conserved cysteine and the conserved F or W are not part of the CDR3 here.

V | CDR3
TRBV7-9 | ASSSRAGGLSGELF
TRBV7-3 | ASSLGGNYGYT
TRBV6-6 | ASSYTDNYGYT
TRBV7-9 | ASSLGGSGYNEQF
TRBV18 | ASSPFTLRDYTDTQY
TRBV19 | ASSARQGVPYNEQF
TRBV3-1/TRBV3-2 | ASSPTGQVLNTEAF
TRBV11-2 | ASSGRTGPL
TRBV12-3/TRBV12-4 | ASSFGGLTEAF
TRBV9 | ASSVGSLATGELF
TRBV9 | ASSPSGPPNNEQF
TRBV25-1 | ASSEGGFSYNEQF
TRBV5-4 | ASSLVRSSGANVLT
TRBV6-5 | ASSPRGYGETQY
TRBV2 | ASRATASEQY
TRBV4-1 | ASSQGLPLQAPEAF
TRBV18 | ASSPWTSGANTGELF